This record covers a single T cell receptor beta chain. Its antigen remains unidentified. The data are from a study of OX40 agonist ivuxolimab in advanced cancers. The overall study: At 82.7% male, the cohort had a mean age of approximately 60 years, ranging from about 20 to 90. Past anti-PD-1, anti-PD-L1 or anti-CTLA-4 therapy was accepted, and 30% to 50% had received some.

TCRdb keeps only in-frame clones here, not all; method: immunoSEQ multiplex PCR. The table has more than 65,000 clones, nearly 90% seen once; the top ten hold 0.6% to 0.85%. Findings of the study overall: Among the lowest peripheral clonal expansion occurred in 0.1-3.0 mg/kg partial responders. Both blood CD4+ and CD8+ T cells showed clonal growth by week 6 at 0.1 to 3.0 mg/kg.

This specimen consisted of CD4+ or CD8+ T cells sorted from blood, obtained in a trial of the OX40 agonist ivuxolimab. The origin of this receptor is an adult with an advanced solid tumor such as melanoma, head and neck, liver or kidney cancer.

The CDR3: CASSLNPGVNSPLHF. In DNA form, the CDR3 reads TGTGCCAGCAGCCTAAATCCAGGGGTCAATTCACCCCTCCACTTT. This chain uses TRBV9 with TRBJ1-6; D possibly corresponds to TRBD1 (6 bases). The CDR3 sequence is 15 residues long. Germline V gives CDR1 SGDLS, CDR2 YYNGEE. V was trimmed by 4 bases and J by 7 bases, leaving 15 bases between them.